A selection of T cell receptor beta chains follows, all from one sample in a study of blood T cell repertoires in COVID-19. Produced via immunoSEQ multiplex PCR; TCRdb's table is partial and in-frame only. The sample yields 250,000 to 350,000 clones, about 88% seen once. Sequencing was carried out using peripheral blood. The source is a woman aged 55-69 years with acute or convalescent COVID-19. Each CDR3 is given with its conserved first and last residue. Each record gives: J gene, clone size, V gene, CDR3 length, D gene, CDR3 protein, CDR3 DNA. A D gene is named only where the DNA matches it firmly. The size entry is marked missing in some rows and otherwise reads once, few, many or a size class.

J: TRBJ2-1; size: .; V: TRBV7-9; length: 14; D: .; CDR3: CASSLDVAYNEQFF; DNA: TGTGCCAGCAGCTTAGATGTAGCCTACAATGAGCAGTTCTTC
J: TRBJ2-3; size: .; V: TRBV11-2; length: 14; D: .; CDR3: CASSLRTSTDTQYF; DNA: TGTGCCAGCAGCCTCCGGACTAGCACAGATACGCAGTATTTT
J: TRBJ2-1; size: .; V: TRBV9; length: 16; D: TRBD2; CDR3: CASSVQGTSSYNEQFF; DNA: TGTGCCAGCAGCGTACAAGGGACTAGCTCCTACAATGAGCAGTTCTTC
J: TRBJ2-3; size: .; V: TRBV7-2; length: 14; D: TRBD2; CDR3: CASSPGLAGGTQYF; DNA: TGTGCCAGCAGCCCGGGACTAGCGGGAGGAACGCAGTATTTT
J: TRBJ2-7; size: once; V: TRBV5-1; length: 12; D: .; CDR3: CASSFVPYEQYF; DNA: TGCGCCAGCAGCTTCGTCCCCTACGAGCAGTACTTC
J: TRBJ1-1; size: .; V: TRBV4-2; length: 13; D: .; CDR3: CASSQDEETEAFF; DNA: TGTGCCAGCAGCCAAGATGAGGAGACTGAAGCTTTCTTT
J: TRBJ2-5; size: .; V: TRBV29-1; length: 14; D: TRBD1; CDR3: CSAGTGGRGETQYF; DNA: TGCAGCGCAGGGACAGGGGGCCGGGGGGAGACCCAGTACTTC
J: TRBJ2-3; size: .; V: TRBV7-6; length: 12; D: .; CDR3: CASSTFLDTQYF; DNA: TGTGCCAGCAGCACATTCTTAGATACGCAGTATTTT
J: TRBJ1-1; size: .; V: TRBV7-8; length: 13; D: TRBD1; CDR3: CASRRGLNTEAFF; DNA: TGTGCCAGCAGGAGGGGGCTGAACACTGAAGCTTTCTTT
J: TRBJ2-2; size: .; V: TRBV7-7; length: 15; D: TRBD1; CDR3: CASSPGQQNTGELFF; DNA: TGTGCCAGCAGCCCGGGACAGCAAAACACCGGGGAGCTGTTTTTT
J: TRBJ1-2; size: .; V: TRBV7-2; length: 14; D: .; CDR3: CASSLQQTNYGYTF; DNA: TGTGCCAGCAGCTTACAACAGACTAACTATGGCTACACCTTC
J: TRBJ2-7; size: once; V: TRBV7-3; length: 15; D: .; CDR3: CASSPGVGGIYEQYF; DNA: TGTGCCAGCAGCCCTGGGGTGGGGGGAATCTACGAGCAGTACTTC
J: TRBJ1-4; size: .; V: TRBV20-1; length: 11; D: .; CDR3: CSGKGGEKLFF; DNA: TGCAGTGGGAAAGGAGGTGAAAAACTGTTTTTT
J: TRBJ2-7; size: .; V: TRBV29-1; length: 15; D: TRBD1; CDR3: CSANTGQGTSYEQYF; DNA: TGCAGCGCAAATACGGGACAGGGTACCTCCTACGAGCAGTACTTC
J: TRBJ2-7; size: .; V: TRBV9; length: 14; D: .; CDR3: CASSVEAEFYEQYF; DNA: TGTGCCAGCAGCGTAGAGGCGGAGTTCTACGAGCAGTACTTC
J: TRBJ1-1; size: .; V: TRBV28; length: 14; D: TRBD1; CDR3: CASRPQGTNTEAFF; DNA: TGTGCCAGCAGGCCACAGGGGACGAACACTGAAGCTTTCTTT
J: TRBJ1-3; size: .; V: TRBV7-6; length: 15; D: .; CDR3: CASSSTSRSGNTIYF; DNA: TGTGCCAGCAGCTCGACTTCCCGCTCTGGAAACACCATATATTTT
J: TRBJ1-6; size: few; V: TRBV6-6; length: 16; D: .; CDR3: CASSRGPDRLNSPLHF; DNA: TGTGCCAGCAGTCGAGGACCGGACAGATTGAATTCACCCCTCCACTTT
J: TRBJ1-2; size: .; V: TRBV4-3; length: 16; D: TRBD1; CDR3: CASSQEGQGRGYGYTF; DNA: TGCGCCAGCAGCCAAGAGGGACAGGGGCGCGGCTATGGCTACACCTTC
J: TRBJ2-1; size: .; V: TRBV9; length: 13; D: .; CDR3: CASSASIGDEQFF; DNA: TGTGCCAGCAGCGCCTCAATAGGGGATGAGCAGTTCTTC
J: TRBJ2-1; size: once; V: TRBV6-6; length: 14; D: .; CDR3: CASMVKSSYNEQFF; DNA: TGTGCCAGCATGGTAAAGAGCTCCTACAATGAGCAGTTCTTC
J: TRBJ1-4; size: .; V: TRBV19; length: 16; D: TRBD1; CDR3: CASSTDRGLLNEKLFF; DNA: TGTGCCAGTAGTACCGACAGGGGGTTACTTAATGAAAAACTGTTTTTT
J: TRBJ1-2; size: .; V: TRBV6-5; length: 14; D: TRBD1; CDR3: CASSSADRVDGYTF; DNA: TGTGCCAGCAGTTCCGCAGACAGGGTCGATGGCTACACCTTC
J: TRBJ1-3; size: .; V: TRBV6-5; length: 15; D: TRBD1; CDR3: CASRGTGGSGNTIYF; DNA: TGTGCCAGCAGGGGTACAGGGGGCTCTGGAAACACCATATATTTT
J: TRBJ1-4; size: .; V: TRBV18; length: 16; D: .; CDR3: CASSPDIQGSNEKLFF; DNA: TGTGCCAGCTCACCCGACATTCAGGGTTCTAATGAAAAACTGTTTTTT
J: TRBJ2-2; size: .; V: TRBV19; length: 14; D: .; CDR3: CASSIAGVTGELFF; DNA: TGTGCCAGTAGTATAGCGGGAGTCACCGGGGAGCTGTTTTTT
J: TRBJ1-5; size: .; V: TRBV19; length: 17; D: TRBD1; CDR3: CASSIGTGAYSNQPQHF; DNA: TGTGCCAGTAGTATCGGGACAGGGGCGTATAGCAATCAGCCCCAGCATTTT
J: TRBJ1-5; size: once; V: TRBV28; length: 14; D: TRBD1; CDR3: CASTPTGDNQPQHF; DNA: TGTGCCAGCACCCCAACAGGGGACAATCAGCCCCAGCATTTT
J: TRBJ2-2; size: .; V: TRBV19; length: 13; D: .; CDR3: CASSIRGAGELFF; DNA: TGTGCCAGTAGTATACGGGGAGCCGGGGAGCTGTTTTTT
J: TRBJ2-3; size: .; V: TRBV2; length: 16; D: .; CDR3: CASSETRGFGTDTQYF; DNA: TGTGCCAGCAGTGAAACTCGGGGATTTGGCACAGATACGCAGTATTTT
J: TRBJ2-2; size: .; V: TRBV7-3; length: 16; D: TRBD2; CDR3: CASRFTSGLAGGELFF; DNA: TGTGCCAGCAGGTTTACCTCGGGACTAGCGGGCGGGGAGCTGTTTTTT
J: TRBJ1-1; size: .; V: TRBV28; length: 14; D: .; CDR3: CASRLTGGSAEAFF; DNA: TGTGCCAGCCGTCTAACCGGTGGTTCGGCTGAAGCTTTCTTT
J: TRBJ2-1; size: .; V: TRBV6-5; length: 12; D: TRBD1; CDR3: CATGTGDNEQFF; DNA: TGTGCCACCGGGACAGGAGACAATGAGCAGTTCTTC
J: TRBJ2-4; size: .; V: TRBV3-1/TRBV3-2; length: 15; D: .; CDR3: CASRQMGQPSNIQYF; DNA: TGTGCCAGCAGACAGATGGGACAACCGAGCAACATTCAGTACTTC
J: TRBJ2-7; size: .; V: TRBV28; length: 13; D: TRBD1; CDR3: CASSGTGDYEQYF; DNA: TGTGCCAGCAGTGGGACAGGAGACTACGAGCAGTACTTC
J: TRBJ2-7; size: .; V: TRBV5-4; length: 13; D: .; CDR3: CASSLVEGREQYF; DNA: TGTGCCAGCAGCTTGGTTGAGGGTCGGGAGCAGTACTTC
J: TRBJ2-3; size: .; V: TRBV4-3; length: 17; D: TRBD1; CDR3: CASSQDWDRELTDTQYF; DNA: TGCGCCAGCAGCCAAGATTGGGACAGGGAATTGACAGATACGCAGTATTTT
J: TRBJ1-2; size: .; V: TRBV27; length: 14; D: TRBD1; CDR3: CASSLGQGRYGYTF; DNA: TGTGCCAGCAGTTTGGGACAGGGGCGATATGGCTACACCTTC
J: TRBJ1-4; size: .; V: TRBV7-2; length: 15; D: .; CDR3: CASSLEGRGFEKLFF; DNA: TGTGCCAGCAGCTTAGAGGGCAGGGGTTTTGAAAAACTGTTTTTT
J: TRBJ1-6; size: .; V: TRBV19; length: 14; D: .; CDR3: CASSPSPFNSPLHF; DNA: TGTGCCAGTAGCCCGAGCCCATTTAATTCACCCCTCCACTTT
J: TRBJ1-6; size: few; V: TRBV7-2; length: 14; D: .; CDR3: CASSLGRFNSPLHF; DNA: TGTGCCAGCAGCTTGGGCCGGTTCAATTCACCCCTCCACTTT
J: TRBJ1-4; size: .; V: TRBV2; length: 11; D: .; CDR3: CASSEGVRLFF; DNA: TGTGCCAGCAGTGAAGGCGTCCGACTGTTTTTT
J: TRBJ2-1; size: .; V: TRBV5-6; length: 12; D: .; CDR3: CASSLAPDEQFF; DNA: TGTGCCAGCAGCTTGGCCCCGGATGAGCAGTTCTTC
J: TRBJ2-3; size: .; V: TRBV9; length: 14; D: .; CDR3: CASSPQLAADTQYF; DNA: TGTGCCAGCAGCCCCCAATTGGCCGCCGATACGCAGTATTTT
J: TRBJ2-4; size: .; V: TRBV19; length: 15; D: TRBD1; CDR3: CASSILETGRNIQYF; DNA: TGTGCCAGTAGTATCCTTGAGACAGGGCGGAACATTCAGTACTTC
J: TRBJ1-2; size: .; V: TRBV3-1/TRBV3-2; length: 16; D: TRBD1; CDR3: CASSQDGVTGTYGYTF; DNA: TGTGCCAGCAGCCAAGATGGGGTGACAGGGACCTATGGCTACACCTTC
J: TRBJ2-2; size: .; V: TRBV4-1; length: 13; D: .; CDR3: CASSQSGTGELFF; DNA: TGCGCCAGCAGCCAATCCGGGACAGGGGAGCTGTTTTTT
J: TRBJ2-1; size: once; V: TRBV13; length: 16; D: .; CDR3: CASSLGGAGWMNEQFF; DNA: TGTGCCAGCAGCTTAGGAGGGGCGGGATGGATGAATGAGCAGTTCTTC
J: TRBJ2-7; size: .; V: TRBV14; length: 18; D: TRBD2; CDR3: CASSHQFFWRGAPHEQYF; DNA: TGTGCCAGCAGCCACCAGTTTTTTTGGCGGGGGGCCCCCCACGAGCAGTACTTC
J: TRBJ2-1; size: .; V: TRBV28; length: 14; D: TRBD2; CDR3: CASGGTSSYNEQFF; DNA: TGTGCCAGCGGGGGGACTAGCTCCTACAATGAGCAGTTCTTC
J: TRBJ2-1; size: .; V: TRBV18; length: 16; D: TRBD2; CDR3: CASSPRLAGGPGEQFF; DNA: TGTGCCAGCTCACCGAGACTAGCGGGAGGGCCGGGTGAGCAGTTCTTC
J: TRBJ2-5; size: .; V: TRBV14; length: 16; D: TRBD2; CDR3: CASSQATSGRRETQYF; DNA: TGTGCCAGCAGCCAAGCCACTAGCGGGAGGAGAGAGACCCAGTACTTC
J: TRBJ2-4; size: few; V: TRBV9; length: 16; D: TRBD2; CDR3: CASSVSPRLASSIQYF; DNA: TGTGCCAGCAGCGTAAGTCCCCGACTAGCAAGTAGCATTCAGTACTTC
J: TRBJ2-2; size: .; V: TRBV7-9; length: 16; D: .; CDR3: CASSLGPGANTGELFF; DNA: TGTGCCAGCAGCTTAGGACCGGGAGCGAACACCGGGGAGCTGTTTTTT
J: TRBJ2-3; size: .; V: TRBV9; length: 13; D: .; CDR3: CASSGTGTDTQYF; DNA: TGTGCCAGCAGCGGGACTGGCACAGATACGCAGTATTTT
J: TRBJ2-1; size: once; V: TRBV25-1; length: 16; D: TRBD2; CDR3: CASSSISGGAYNEQFF; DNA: TGTGCCAGCAGTTCTATAAGCGGGGGGGCGTACAATGAGCAGTTCTTC
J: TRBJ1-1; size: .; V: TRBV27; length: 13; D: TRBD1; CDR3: CASRDRGGTEAFF; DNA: TGTGCCAGCCGGGACAGGGGCGGCACTGAAGCTTTCTTT
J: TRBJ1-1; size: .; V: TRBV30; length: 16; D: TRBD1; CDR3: CAWKRQGRGVNTEAFF; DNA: TGTGCCTGGAAAAGACAGGGGCGAGGGGTGAACACTGAAGCTTTCTTT
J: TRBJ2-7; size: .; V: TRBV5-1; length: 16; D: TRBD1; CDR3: CASEKHGQATVGEQYF; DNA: TGCGCTAGCGAAAAGCACGGACAGGCGACCGTGGGAGAGCAGTACTTC
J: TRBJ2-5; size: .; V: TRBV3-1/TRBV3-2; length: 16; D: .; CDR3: CASSQDVPGYQETQYF; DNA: TGTGCCAGCAGCCAAGACGTCCCGGGGTACCAAGAGACCCAGTACTTC